The rows below give T cell receptor beta chains drawn from one sample of a study of T-cell memory formation after mild COVID-19. Each CDR3 protein gets one entry after TCRdb re-called the 5' RACE reads with MiXCR. The sample lists 300,000 to 350,000 distinct CDR3 sequences, about an eighth occurring once. Sequenced material: PBMCs or a T cell subset sorted from them (not recorded which). The origin of the receptors is a man in his late teens or twenties who had mild COVID-19 (a few samples of this study predate the infection). Cell type and time point are not known. CDR3s include the opening cysteine and the closing phenylalanine or tryptophan. The D gene is left open where the match is weak. The size entry is marked missing in some rows and otherwise reads once, few, many or a size class.

NA	TRBJ1-5	TRBV21-1	NA	CASSAGQHWPQHF	TGTGCCAGCAGCGCGGGACAGCATTGGCCCCAGCATTTT
NA	TRBJ2-1	TRBV9	NA	CASSVRGGQLNEQFF	TGTGCCAGCAGCGTACGGGGGGGACAGCTTAATGAGCAGTTCTTC
many	TRBJ1-5	TRBV7-6	NA	CASSPGYSNQPQHF	TGTGCCAGCAGCCCGGGATATAGCAATCAGCCCCAGCATTTT
few	TRBJ2-5	TRBV27	NA	CASSSRLGPETQYF	TGTGCCAGCAGTTCCAGATTAGGGCCAGAGACCCAGTACTTC
NA	TRBJ1-1	TRBV5-6	NA	CASSLGPAIRSGEAFF	TGTGCCAGCAGCTTGGGTCCAGCCATACGGAGTGGTGAAGCTTTCTTT
NA	TRBJ2-7	TRBV15	TRBD1	CATSRDRGTGTEQYF	TGTGCCACCAGCAGAGATAGGGGGACAGGGACCGAGCAGTACTTC
NA	TRBJ2-3	TRBV6-5	TRBD2	CASRRTSGVTDTQYF	TGTGCCAGCAGAAGGACTAGCGGGGTCACAGATACGCAGTATTTT
few	TRBJ2-5	TRBV5-1	TRBD2	CASSLALAGGPETQYF	TGCGCCAGCAGCTTGGCCCTAGCGGGGGGGCCAGAGACCCAGTACTTC
few	TRBJ2-2	TRBV6-2/TRBV6-3	TRBD1	CASSLTGEWNGELFF	TGTGCCAGCAGTCTTACAGGGGAATGGAACGGGGAGCTGTTTTTT
once	TRBJ2-7	TRBV7-2	TRBD1	CASSLTQGGIPFYEQYF	TGTGCCAGCAGCTTAACCCAAGGGGGCATCCCGTTCTACGAGCAGTACTTC
few	TRBJ1-5	TRBV5-1	NA	CASSPGTEQPQHF	TGCGCCAGCAGCCCTGGGACCGAGCAGCCCCAGCATTTT
few	TRBJ1-5	TRBV20-1	NA	CSARTTGIGNQPQHF	TGCAGTGCTAGAACGACAGGAATTGGCAATCAGCCCCAGCATTTT
few	TRBJ1-1	TRBV29-1	NA	CSATTGNTEAFF	TGCAGCGCCACGACAGGGAACACTGAAGCTTTCTTT
NA	TRBJ1-1	TRBV5-1	TRBD1	CASKDKGTGRTEAFF	TGCGCCAGCAAAGACAAAGGGACAGGGAGAACTGAAGCTTTCTTT
few	TRBJ2-3	TRBV25-1	NA	CASSDAGRTDTQYF	TGTGCCAGCAGTGATGCGGGGCGCACAGATACGCAGTATTTT
many	TRBJ1-2	TRBV7-2	NA	CASTQMDSNYGYTF	TGTGCCAGCACCCAAATGGACAGTAACTATGGCTACACCTTC
NA	TRBJ1-6	TRBV6-5	NA	CASGPTLRSPLHF	TGTGCCAGCGGACCTACCCTTCGGTCACCCCTCCACTTT
many	TRBJ1-3	TRBV11-2	NA	CASSSGYSGNTIYF	TGTGCCAGCAGCTCGGGGTACTCTGGAAACACCATATATTTT
few	TRBJ2-7	TRBV18	TRBD1	CASSRKTGSIYEQYF	TGTGCCAGCTCACGGAAGACAGGGTCTATCTACGAGCAGTACTTC
NA	TRBJ1-3	TRBV11-2	NA	CASSLQQNTIYF	TGTGCCAGCAGCCTACAACAAAACACCATATATTTT
many	TRBJ2-3	TRBV7-9	NA	CASSLFDGGTDTQYF	TGTGCCAGCAGCTTATTCGACGGAGGCACAGATACGCAGTATTTT
NA	TRBJ2-5	TRBV9	TRBD1	CASSYRTGETQYF	TGTGCCAGCAGCTACCGGACAGGGGAGACCCAGTACTTC
few	TRBJ2-2	TRBV4-1	TRBD2	CASSHPSGGATGELFF	TGCGCCAGCAGCCACCCTAGCGGGGGGGCTACCGGGGAGCTGTTTTTT
few	TRBJ1-6	TRBV4-3	NA	CASSQVEAGSSLHF	TGCGCCAGCAGCCAAGTAGAAGCCGGCAGTTCCCTCCACTTT
few	TRBJ2-3	TRBV20-1	NA	CSARPNGWRNTQYF	TGCAGTGCTAGGCCTAACGGGTGGAGGAATACGCAGTATTTT
NA	TRBJ2-3	TRBV2	NA	CASMTGAHTDTQYF	TGTGCCAGCATGACGGGGGCCCACACAGATACGCAGTATTTT
few	TRBJ1-6	TRBV7-2	NA	CASSSDGNSPLHF	TGTGCCAGCAGCTCCGACGGGAATTCACCCCTCCACTTT
few	TRBJ2-2	TRBV29-1	NA	CSASDSNTGELFF	TGCAGCGCCTCGGACTCAAACACCGGGGAGCTGTTTTTT
NA	TRBJ2-3	TRBV5-1	NA	CASSLALSADTQYF	TGCGCCAGCAGCTTGGCCCTTTCCGCAGATACGCAGTATTTT
many	TRBJ1-1	TRBV25-1	TRBD1	CASSGHRGRSEAFF	TGTGCCAGCAGTGGTCACAGGGGAAGGTCTGAAGCTTTCTTT
NA	TRBJ2-5	TRBV11-2	NA	CASAKDRETQYF	TGTGCCAGCGCAAAGGACAGAGAGACCCAGTACTTC
NA	TRBJ1-5	TRBV6-4	NA	CASSDEGLGQPQHF	TGTGCCAGCAGTGACGAGGGGTTAGGACAGCCCCAGCATTTT
few	TRBJ2-2	TRBV4-1	NA	CASSLTPAANPGELFF	TGCGCCAGCAGCCTGACGCCAGCGGCTAACCCCGGGGAGCTGTTTTTT
NA	TRBJ2-3	TRBV19	NA	CASSLGADILAADTQYF	TGTGCCAGTAGCTTAGGGGCCGACATTCTGGCCGCAGATACGCAGTATTTT
NA	TRBJ2-6	TRBV20-1	NA	CSARDFRGAGANVLTF	TGCAGTGCTAGAGATTTCCGAGGGGCTGGGGCCAACGTCCTGACTTTC
NA	TRBJ2-7	TRBV20-1	NA	CSAMPESTYEQYF	TGCAGTGCTATGCCAGAGTCCACCTACGAGCAGTACTTC
NA	TRBJ1-6	TRBV27	NA	CASTAGGPNSPLHF	TGTGCCAGCACCGCCGGCGGGCCGAATTCACCCCTCCACTTT
NA	TRBJ1-4	TRBV3-1	TRBD1	CASSQPTGTNEKLFF	TGTGCCAGCAGCCAGCCGACAGGGACTAATGAAAAACTGTTTTTT
NA	TRBJ2-5	TRBV9	NA	CASSARVGETQYF	TGTGCCAGCAGCGCGCGGGTGGGGGAGACCCAGTACTTC
NA	TRBJ2-7	TRBV29-1	TRBD2	CSVDSSGGSYF	TGCAGCGTTGACTCTAGCGGGGGGAGTTACTTC
NA	TRBJ1-1	TRBV15	NA	CATSGGSGTEAFF	TGTGCCACCAGCGGGGGCTCTGGCACTGAAGCTTTCTTT
few	TRBJ1-4	TRBV5-5	TRBD1	CASSSGTAFNEKLFF	TGTGCCAGCAGCTCAGGGACAGCATTTAATGAAAAACTGTTTTTT
NA	TRBJ2-5	TRBV2	TRBD2	CASSPAGEQETQYF	TGTGCCAGCAGCCCAGCGGGGGAACAAGAGACCCAGTACTTC
NA	TRBJ2-2	TRBV5-4	TRBD2	CASSLLAGDTGELFF	TGTGCCAGCAGCTTACTAGCGGGTGACACCGGGGAGCTGTTTTTT
NA	TRBJ2-5	TRBV6-2/TRBV6-3	NA	CASSYLWAETQYF	TGTGCCAGCAGTTATTTATGGGCAGAGACCCAGTACTTC
NA	TRBJ2-2	TRBV6-1	NA	CASSAPGELFF	TGTGCCAGCAGTGCACCCGGGGAGCTGTTTTTT
NA	TRBJ2-7	TRBV5-4	TRBD2	CASSLTSGGSIYEQYF	TGTGCCAGCAGCTTGACTAGCGGGGGCTCCATCTACGAGCAGTACTTC
few	TRBJ2-5	TRBV5-1	NA	CASSLEGPKQETQYF	TGCGCCAGCAGCCTGGAGGGACCCAAGCAAGAGACCCAGTACTTC
NA	TRBJ1-5	TRBV21-1	NA	CASSPPLTGGPQHF	TGTGCCAGCAGCCCCCCCCTCACCGGGGGGCCCCAGCATTTT
NA	TRBJ1-3	TRBV28	NA	CASSTQGSGNTIYF	TGTGCCAGCAGCACACAGGGCTCTGGAAACACCATATATTTT
once	TRBJ2-6	TRBV5-1	NA	CASSELQGSGANVLTF	TGCGCCAGCAGCGAATTACAGGGTTCTGGGGCCAACGTCCTGACTTTC
NA	TRBJ1-1	TRBV6-2/TRBV6-3	TRBD1	CASSRQGPPTEAFF	TGTGCCAGCAGCCGACAGGGTCCCCCCACTGAAGCTTTCTTT
few	TRBJ2-7	TRBV27	NA	CASSRRDGSYEQYF	TGTGCCAGCAGCCGAAGGGACGGATCCTACGAGCAGTACTTC
NA	TRBJ1-6	TRBV7-2	NA	CASRNMGGGSYNSPLHF	TGTGCCAGCAGGAATATGGGGGGTGGCTCCTATAATTCACCCCTCCACTTT
many	TRBJ2-3	TRBV7-9	TRBD1	CASSPRDRGTDTQYF	TGTGCCAGCAGCCCCCGGGACAGGGGAACAGATACGCAGTATTTT
few	TRBJ2-4	TRBV18	NA	CASSPRDTLTKNIQYF	TGTGCCAGCTCACCCCGGGACACCCTAACCAAAAACATTCAGTACTTC
NA	TRBJ1-1	TRBV12-5	NA	CASGPSGGRTEAFF	TGTGCTAGTGGCCCCAGCGGAGGAAGAACTGAAGCTTTCTTT
NA	TRBJ1-1	TRBV5-4	NA	CASSFPPATTGTEAFF	TGTGCCAGCAGCTTTCCCCCCGCTACGACGGGCACTGAAGCTTTCTTT
NA	TRBJ1-5	TRBV28	TRBD1	CASSNADRVQPQHF	TGTGCCAGCAGCAACGCCGACAGGGTTCAGCCCCAGCATTTT
few	TRBJ2-5	TRBV19	TRBD1	CASRRGPPETQYF	TGTGCCAGTAGAAGGGGGCCCCCAGAGACCCAGTACTTC